Below are 20 T cell receptor beta chains sequenced from a single sample in a study of Graves' ophthalmopathy and Graves' hyperthyroidism. RNA transcripts yielded amplified TCR beta CDR3 regions. First-round RT-PCR with HTBI primers preceded a second-round multiplex PCR. In TCRdb, the multiplex PCR reads were re-called with MiXCR into one record per CDR3 protein. The table lists about 740,000 distinct CDR3 sequences, 40% of them singletons, with about 40% in the top ten. Specimen: peripheral blood. The source of these receptors is an adult man with Graves' ophthalmopathy.

The gene calls are TRBV11-2 and TRBJ2-7, with D uncertain. Germline V gene sequence: CDR1 SGHAT, CDR2 FQNNGV. With 1 base removed from V and 3 bases from J, the gap between germline ends came to 10 bases. The CDR3 has 14 amino acids. CDR3 residues: CASSLGAPRYEQYF. CDR3 in DNA: TGTGCCAGCAGCTTAGGGGCCCCACGCTACGAGCAGTACTTC. The complete variable domain, with remaining parts taken from reference TRBV11-2 and TRBJ2-7, reads EAGVAQSPRYKIIEKRQSVAFWCNPISGHATLYWYQQILGQGPKLLIQFQNNGVVDDSQLPKDRFSAERLKGVDSTLKIQPAKLEDSAVYLCASSLGAPRYEQYFGPGTRLTVT.

The gene calls are TRBV7-9 and TRBJ2-2; 9 nucleotides align to TRBD2. The V segment lost 1 base and the J segment 7 bases; nucleotides outside the gene matches: 4. CDR3 size: 15 residues. Germline V gene data show CDR1 as SEHNR and CDR2 as FQNEAQ (reference sequence). CDR3 residues: CASSLGSGRIGELFF. CDR3 DNA: TGTGCCAGCAGCTTAGGTAGCGGGAGAATCGGGGAGCTGTTTTTT.

This clonotype has a count of ten or more. The V and J genes are TRBV29-1 and TRBJ2-5; no clear D gene. V lost 5 bases, J lost 4 bases, and 5 bases lay in between. The CDR3 is 10 amino acids. Germline CDR1 and CDR2: SQVTM and ANQGSEA. In DNA, the CDR3 is TGCAGCGTTTCGAGAGAGACCCAGTACTTC. Translating gives CSVSRETQYF. The variable domain in full, completed from reference TRBV29-1 and TRBJ2-5, reads SAVISQKPSRDICQRGTSLTIQCQVDSQVTMMFWYRQQPGQSLTLIATANQGSEATYESGFVIDKFPISRPNLTFSTLTVSNMSPEDSSIYLCSVSRETQYFGPGTRLLVL.

The chain couples TRBV19 to TRBJ1-6; 10 nucleotides align to TRBD1. CDR1 is LNHDA, CDR2 SQIVND, per germline (reference sequence). Unmatched junction bases numbered 7, after V lost 6 bases and J lost 8 bases. CDR3 length: 15 residues. DNA for the CDR3: TGTGCCAGTAGCGCGACAGGGGGCGTAGATTCACCCCTCCACTTT. Translating gives CASSATGGVDSPLHF. Full variable domain (missing parts from reference TRBV19 and TRBJ1-6): DGGITQSPKYLFRKEGQNVTLSCEQNLNHDAMYWYRQDPGQGLRLIYYSQIVNDFQKGDIAEGYSVSREKKESFPLTVTSAQKNPTAFYLCASSATGGVDSPLHFGNGTRLTVT.

CDR3 sequence: CSVGYRGGTGELFF. The CDR3 DNA reads TGCAGCGTTGGTTATCGGGGGGGCACCGGGGAGCTGTTTTTT. The chain links TRBV29-1 to TRBJ2-2; TRBD2 aligns across 8 bases. Germline CDR1 is SQVTM and CDR2 is ANQGSEA. The CDR3 contains 14 residues. The V gene end was trimmed by 4 bases and the J gene end by 4 bases; junction bases not matched to a gene: 5.

This chain connects TRBV11-2 to TRBJ2-3; 11 bases line up with TRBD2. V shed 5 bases, J shed 2 bases, and the junction held 6 bases outside the gene matches. The CDR3 runs 16 residues. Germline assignment: CDR1 SGHAT and CDR2 FQNNGV. The CDR3 loop is CASSPGTSGYTDTQYF. CDR3 in DNA: TGTGCCAGCAGCCCTGGGACTAGCGGTTACACAGATACGCAGTATTTT.

Remarks on this clonotype: An end of the junction differs from the germline gene, which may be a read error. The genes are TRBV10-2 and TRBJ1-6; D uncertain. The CDR3 covers 14 residues. Per germline, CDR1 WSHSY and CDR2 SAAADI. The CDR3 loop reads CASSRVGLDSPLHF. Here the CDR3 DNA reads TGTGCCAGCTCACGGGTCGGACTGGATTCACCCCTCCACTTT.

In the case of this clonotype: The junction departs from germline at one end; a sequencing error may be responsible. The J gene is TRBJ2-6, the V gene TRBV5-1, with 7 bases fitting TRBD2. This CDR3 is built from 15 residues. Germline V gene sequence: CDR1 SGHRS, CDR2 YFSETQ. CDR3 protein: CASSPGGFGANVLTF. The CDR3 DNA is TGTGCCAGCAGCCCCGGGGGGTTCGGGGCCAACGTCCTGACTTTC.

The chain links TRBV7-2 to TRBJ2-2; the D gene is possibly TRBD1 (6 bases). Trimming stripped 4 bases from V and 3 bases from J, with 18 bases between. The CDR3 length is 17 residues. Looked up from germline, CDR1 is SGHTA and CDR2 is FQGNSA. This chain's CDR3 is CASSSAGTTRDTGELFF. For the CDR3, the DNA is TGTGCCAGCAGCTCAGCCGGGACAACACGTGACACCGGGGAGCTGTTTTTT.

The gene calls are TRBV10-3 and TRBJ2-5, with D hard to call. V dropped 1 base and J dropped 3 bases, with 6 bases sitting between them. CDR1 is ENHRY, CDR2 SYGVKD, per germline. This CDR3 is built from 13 residues. The CDR3 nucleotides are TGTGCCATCAGTGAGTACGTAGAAGAGACCCAGTACTTC. Its protein is CAISEYVEETQYF.

The table lists this clonotype with a few counts. The J gene is TRBJ1-4, the V gene TRBV19, with D possibly matching TRBD1 (5 bases). The V gene's germline CDR1 is LNHDA and CDR2 SQIVND (reference sequence). The germline V and J ends were trimmed by 5 bases and 8 bases, with 18 bases remaining between them. The CDR3 has 15 amino acids. The CDR3 protein is CASSAPTDSVEKLFF. The CDR3 coding sequence is TGTGCCAGTAGTGCTCCGACAGATTCCGTCGAAAAACTGTTTTTT. Variable domain in full (rest from reference TRBV19 and TRBJ1-4): DGGITQSPKYLFRKEGQNVTLSCEQNLNHDAMYWYRQDPGQGLRLIYYSQIVNDFQKGDIAEGYSVSREKKESFPLTVTSAQKNPTAFYLCASSAPTDSVEKLFFGSGTQLSVL.

The chain has TRBV5-4 and TRBJ1-4; a weak D match, TRBD1 (5 bases). CDR1 is SGHNT, CDR2 YYREEE, per germline (reference sequence). This CDR3 region has 14 residues. The V gene lost 4 bases and the J gene lost 6 bases, with 13 bases spanning the gap. CDR3 amino acids: CASSPGGGDEKLFF. CDR3 coding DNA: TGTGCCAGCAGCCCCGGGGGAGGAGATGAAAAACTGTTTTTT.

This sequence joins TRBV25-1 and TRBJ2-2; D might be TRBD1 (6 bases). The V gene's germline CDR1 is MGHDK and CDR2 SYGVNS. The CDR3 runs 13 residues. The ends were cut back, 8 bases at V and 5 bases at J, with 12 bases in the middle. The CDR3 region is CASRAGVTGELFF. In DNA, the CDR3 is TGTGCCAGCCGGGCAGGGGTGACCGGGGAGCTGTTTTTT.

This clonotype was picked up a small number of times. The chain couples TRBV5-1 to TRBJ2-5; no clear D gene. Germline lookup yields CDR1 SGHRS and CDR2 YFSETQ. The CDR3 is 14 amino acids. V was pared by 4 bases and J by 9 bases, with 19 bases between. The CDR3 nucleotides read TGCGCCAGCAGCCTACAGAATGAGCTTAGGGCCCAGTACTTC. Translated: CASSLQNELRAQYF.

This clonotype has more than one count but fewer than ten. This chain links TRBV2 with TRBJ1-1; D gene unclear. Trimming removed 6 bases from V and 1 base from J, with 15 bases in between. The CDR3 length is 15 residues. Germline CDR1 reads SNHLY; CDR2 reads FYNNEI. The CDR3 region has the DNA TGTGCCAGCAGCCCTGACACACCAGGGAACACTGAAGCTTTCTTT. Translating it yields CASSPDTPGNTEAFF.

The chain recombines TRBV19 with TRBJ1-6; no reliable D call. Looked up from germline, CDR1 is LNHDA and CDR2 is SQIVND (reference sequence). This CDR3 has 15 residues. The ends were cut back, 9 bases at V and 1 base at J, with 13 bases in the middle. The CDR3 nucleotides are TGTGCCAGCGGAACCTTAAGGTCCTATAATTCACCCCTCCACTTT. As protein: CASGTLRSYNSPLHF.

This rearrangement joins TRBV2 to TRBJ2-7, with 10 bases identical to TRBD2. The V gene end was trimmed by 5 bases and the J gene end by 5 bases; junction bases not matched to a gene: 9. This CDR3 is 15 amino acids long. Germline CDR1 and CDR2: SNHLY and FYNNEI. In nucleotides, the CDR3 is TGTGCCAGCAGTCCACTAGCGGGATTTACGAACGAGCAGTACTTC. Protein sequence: CASSPLAGFTNEQYF.

This clonotype was recorded once. This sequence joins TRBV29-1 and TRBJ2-5, with TRBD1 matching over 8 bases. The J segment lost 4 bases and the V segment lost 8 bases, leaving 12 bases of the junction unmatched. Germline V gene data show CDR1 as SQVTM and CDR2 as ANQGSEA. The CDR3 has 14 residues. CDR3 amino acids: CSTRQGPIRETQYF. The CDR3 bases are TGCAGCACCAGACAGGGGCCGATTCGAGAGACCCAGTACTTC.

On this clonotype: A junction boundary mismatches the germline segment, possibly from a read error. The chain employs TRBV25-1 and TRBJ2-2; 8 bases fit TRBD1. The length of the CDR3 is 15 residues. Germline lookup yields CDR1 MGHDK and CDR2 SYGVNS. In DNA form, the CDR3 reads TGTGCCAGTAGTACACGGACAGGGAACGCCGGGGAGCTGTTTTTT. Translation gives CASSTRTGNAGELFF.

The chain combines TRBV7-3 with TRBJ1-2; no firm D call. The CDR3 sequence is 16 residues long. Trimming cost V 1 base and J 8 bases, with 20 bases left between them. Looked up from germline, CDR1 is SGHTA and CDR2 is FQGTGA. The CDR3 loop reads CASSLRSSGKVLGYTF. The CDR3 bases are TGTGCCAGCAGCTTAAGGTCTTCGGGGAAGGTGTTGGGCTACACCTTC.